This T cell receptor (beta chain) was sequenced in a study of T cells in localized non-small cell lung cancer. J was trimmed by 3 bases and V by 4 bases; bases with no gene match: 7. Germline loops: CDR1 MDHEN, CDR2 SYDVKM. CDR3 size: 15 residues. Clones were read by immunoSEQ multiplex PCR, and TCRdb kept only the in-frame ones, dropping some. The sample includes around 130,000 clones, approximately 88% of them seen just once. Sequencing was performed on peripheral blood, taken before any cancer treatment. V gene TRBV28 combines with J gene TRBJ2-7; 9 nucleotides agree with TRBD2. The sequence derives from a female donor of 60 years or more with stage I lung adenocarcinoma. The CDR3 is CASSYETSGRYEQYF. The CDR3, as DNA: TGTGCCAGCAGTTACGAGACTAGCGGTCGCTACGAGCAGTACTTC.